This TCR beta chain was captured in a study of cytomegalovirus exposure and HLA in healthy donors. Primers for the PCR totalled 60 Vbeta and 13 Jbeta. Sequencing was performed with immunoSEQ multiplex PCR; in TCRdb, only in-frame clones are kept and a portion is missing. Of about 180,000 clones detected, roughly 80% appear once; the ten largest clones hold around 5.7%. The V end lost 3 bases, the J end lost 9 bases, and 12 bases lay between the germline ends. Looked up from germline, CDR1 is KGHSH and CDR2 is LQKENI. CDR3 length: 14 amino acids. V usage is TRBV18 and J usage is TRBJ1-6; D might be TRBD1 (6 bases). Material for sequencing was PBMCs. The sequence derives from a man aged 35-49 years in good health and CMV-seronegative. The CDR3 is CASSPNGGLSPLHF. As DNA, the CDR3 is TGTGCCAGCTCACCGAACGGGGGGCTTTCACCCCTCCACTTT.